The 9 T cell receptor beta chains given below trace back to one sample, sequenced in a study of blood T cells in healthy people across ages. It was with a sample-barcoded 5' primer and a J-beta primer mix that a second PCR of about 6 to 12 cycles was run. TCRdb reprocessed the 5' RACE reads with MiXCR, giving one entry per CDR3 protein. The data contain about 290,000 distinct CDR3 sequences, around 30% of them seen just once; the ten biggest clones take up roughly 28%. The sequencing sample was made of blood. The receptors come from a woman in her sixties or seventies in good health.

This clonotype appeared many times. The chain links TRBV25-1 to TRBJ2-1, with D unresolved. The CDR3 consists of 14 residues. Germline CDR1 MGHDK, CDR2 SYGVNS. V was cut by 1 base and J by 5 bases, with 9 bases left in between. The CDR3 nucleotides are TGTGCCAGCAGTGAATTGGGGTCCAACAATGAGCAGTTCTTC. The encoded protein is CASSELGSNNEQFF.

This clonotype was counted a few times. Mismatch with germline at one junction end may stem from a read error. The V call is TRBV7-7, the J call TRBJ2-5; no reliable D call. CDR1 and CDR2 (germline): SSHAT, FNYEAQ (reference sequence). The CDR3 loop spans 12 amino acids. CDR3 bases: TGTGCTAGCAGCTCGGTTGGAGAGACCCAGTACTTC. Its protein product is CASSSVGETQYF. Full variable domain (outside the CDR3, taken from reference TRBV7-7 and TRBJ2-5): GAGVSQSPRYKVTKRGQDVTLRCDPISSHATLYWYQQALGQGPEFLTYFNYEAQPDKSGLPSDRFSAERPEGSISTLTIQRTEQRDSAMYRCASSSVGETQYFGPGTRLLVL.

The chain has TRBV29-1 and TRBJ2-7; 10 bases line up with TRBD2. The J call is in doubt because the DNA end fits TRBJ2-1 better. Germline-derived CDR1 and CDR2 are SQVTM and ANQGSEA. The CDR3 is 15 amino acids. CDR3 in amino acids: CSVDQRTSGYNEQFF. In DNA form, the CDR3 reads TGCAGCGTCGACCAACGGACTAGCGGTTACAATGAGCAGTTCTTC.

The chain has TRBV6-1 and TRBJ2-3; D uncertain. With 1 base removed from V and 5 bases from J, the gap between germline ends came to 19 bases. Germline V gene sequence: CDR1 MNHNS, CDR2 SASEGT. This CDR3 has 17 amino acids. The CDR3 loop reads CASSEVPYVPPRDTQYF. The CDR3, as DNA: TGTGCCAGCAGTGAAGTCCCCTATGTCCCGCCTCGAGATACGCAGTATTTT.

This clonotype was detected many times. CDR3 protein: CASRNSGSEIDTQYF. The CDR3 DNA is TGTGCCAGCAGAAACAGCGGGAGTGAGATAGATACGCAGTATTTT. The chain is built from TRBV6-5 and TRBJ2-3; 8 bases agree with TRBD2. This CDR3 comprises 15 residues. V trimming: 6 bases; J trimming: 5 bases; junction bases outside the gene matches: 10. In germline, CDR1 is MNHEY, CDR2 SVGAGI.

This clonotype was observed a handful of times. The rearrangement joins TRBV5-1 to TRBJ2-3, with TRBD2 matching over 7 bases. The V and J ends lost 4 bases and 5 bases, in that order; junction bases with no gene match: 10. This CDR3 spans 15 amino acids. Germline V gene lookup returns CDR1 SGHRS and CDR2 YFSETQ. The CDR3 here is CASSRDYHLGDTQYF. The CDR3, as DNA: TGCGCCAGCAGCCGGGACTACCACCTTGGAGATACGCAGTATTTT.

The chain links TRBV24-1 to TRBJ2-1; D unclear. CDR1 KGHDR and CDR2 SFDVKD come from the germline V gene. This CDR3 contains 17 residues. The ends were cut back, 7 bases at V and 4 bases at J, with 22 bases in the middle. CDR3 DNA: TGTGCCACCAGCGCCAAGGGCCAAACCCCCCTATACAATGAGCAGTTCTTC. Protein: CATSAKGQTPLYNEQFF.

The rearrangement uses TRBV28 and TRBJ2-5, with D maybe TRBD2 (5 bases). This CDR3 has 10 amino acids. The germline V gene has CDR1 MDHEN and CDR2 SYDVKM. V shed 7 bases and J shed 5 bases, with 5 bases lying between them. The CDR3 sequence is CASTGETQYF. The CDR3, as DNA: TGTGCCAGCACGGGGGAGACCCAGTACTTC. Looking up the rest from reference TRBV28 and TRBJ2-5 gives the full variable domain: DVKVTQSSRYLVKRTGEKVFLECVQDMDHENMFWYRQDPGLGLRLIYFSYDVKMKEKGDIPEGYSVSREKKERFSLILESASTNQTSMYLCASTGETQYFGPGTRLLVL.

This clonotype was picked up a small number of times. The rearrangement joins TRBV28 to TRBJ2-5; D is possibly TRBD1 (6 bases). V was shortened by 5 bases and J by 4 bases, with 20 bases between the two germline ends. Per the germline V gene, CDR1 is MDHEN and CDR2 is SYDVKM. The CDR3 is made up of 16 amino acids. In DNA form, the CDR3 reads TGTGCCAGCAGTGCCTCAGGGGACGGCTATATAGAGACCCAGTACTTC. This codes for CASSASGDGYIETQYF. The full variable domain, with the rest looked up from reference TRBV28 and TRBJ2-5, is DVKVTQSSRYLVKRTGEKVFLECVQDMDHENMFWYRQDPGLGLRLIYFSYDVKMKEKGDIPEGYSVSREKKERFSLILESASTNQTSMYLCASSASGDGYIETQYFGPGTRLLVL.